Shown below are 24 T cell receptor beta chains from a single sample sequenced in a study of cytomegalovirus exposure and HLA in healthy donors. It was with 60 Vbeta and 13 Jbeta primers that the PCR ran. The method was immunoSEQ multiplex PCR; TCRdb's version includes in-frame clones alone and lacks a portion of them. The table for this sample gives tens of thousands of clones. The sequencing sample was made of PBMCs. The receptor set was obtained from a man aged 18 to 35 in good health and CMV-seropositive.

This chain links TRBV5-1 with TRBJ2-7; 11 nucleotides match TRBD2. Trimming took 4 bases from V and 0 from J; bases not matched to a gene: 6. The CDR3 contains 16 residues. Looked up from germline, CDR1 is SGHRS and CDR2 is YFSETQ. CDR3 region: CASSAGLAGSSYEQYF. The CDR3 nucleotides read TGCGCCAGCAGCGCCGGACTAGCGGGTAGCTCCTACGAGCAGTACTTC. The whole variable domain, remainder taken from reference TRBV5-1 and TRBJ2-7, is KAGVTQTPRYLIKTRGQQVTLSCSPISGHRSVSWYQQTPGQGLQFLFEYFSETQRNKGNFPGRFSGRQFSNSRSEMNVSTLELGDSALYLCASSAGLAGSSYEQYFGPGTRLTVT.

V is TRBV6-5 and J is TRBJ2-7; D may be TRBD1 (6 bases). The germline V gene encodes CDR1 MNHEY and CDR2 SVGAGI. Trimming removed 5 bases at V and 0 bases at J, with 11 bases between. The CDR3 loop spans 14 amino acids. The DNA for the CDR3 is TGTGCCAGCAGTAGACAGGCCGTCTCCTACGAGCAGTACTTC. Encoded protein: CASSRQAVSYEQYF.

Note on this clone: This CDR3 is also generated by other DNA sequences in the sample. The chain carries TRBV5-1 and TRBJ1-1; D uncertain. The CDR3 spans 14 residues. Germline CDR1 and CDR2: SGHRS and YFSETQ. V was trimmed by 1 base and J by 2 bases, leaving 9 bases between them. The CDR3 nucleotides read TGCGCCAGCAGCTTGTTATCGGTCAACACTGAAGCTTTCTTT. Translating gives CASSLLSVNTEAFF.

The chain joins TRBV29-1 to TRBJ1-4; the match to TRBD1 covers 8 bases. This CDR3 is built from 13 residues. With V trimmed by 6 bases and J by 2 bases, 2 bases remained unmatched. In germline, CDR1 is SQVTM, CDR2 ANQGSEA. The CDR3: CSVNRGTNEKLFF. The CDR3 coding sequence is TGCAGCGTCAACAGGGGGACTAATGAAAAACTGTTTTTT.

The chain joins TRBV7-8 to TRBJ1-5; unclear D gene. There are 15 residues in the CDR3. CDR1 SGHVS and CDR2 FQNEAQ come from the germline V gene. The germline V and J ends were trimmed by 5 bases and 5 bases, with 16 bases remaining between them. The CDR3 is CASSPIAGIDQPQHF. The CDR3 DNA reads as TGTGCCAGCAGCCCAATCGCGGGAATCGATCAGCCCCAGCATTTT.

The V call is TRBV5-4, the J call TRBJ2-3; D unclear. Per germline, CDR1 SGHNT and CDR2 YYREEE (reference sequence). The CDR3 is 13 residues long. V shed 0 bases and J shed 4 bases, with 6 bases lying between them. CDR3 loop: CASSLEPPDTQYF. The CDR3 DNA is TGTGCCAGCAGCTTGGAGCCGCCAGATACGCAGTATTTT.

This CDR3 reads CASSLAGGSRADTQYF. In nucleotides, the CDR3 is TGTGCCAGCAGCTTAGCGGGAGGGAGTAGGGCAGATACGCAGTATTTT. This chain joins TRBV7-6 and TRBJ2-3; TRBD2 aligns across 7 bases. The CDR3 is 16 residues long. Looked up from germline, CDR1 is SGHVS and CDR2 is FNYEAQ. J gave up 4 bases and V 0 bases, and 7 bases lay outside the gene matches.

The chain joins TRBV11-2 to TRBJ1-3; 7 nucleotides match TRBD1. With V trimmed by 4 bases and J by 1 base, 4 bases remained unmatched. The germline V gene has CDR1 SGHAT and CDR2 FQNNGV. The CDR3 loop spans 15 amino acids. In DNA, the CDR3 is TGTGCCAGCAGCTCGCAACAGGGGTCTGGAAACACCATATATTTT. It translates to CASSSQQGSGNTIYF.

V usage is TRBV6-6 and J usage is TRBJ1-1; no clear D gene. The germline V gene has CDR1 MNHNY and CDR2 SVGAGI (reference sequence). The CDR3 loop spans 15 amino acids. Trimming took 0 bases from V and 3 from J, leaving 11 bases between them. DNA of the CDR3: TGTGCCAGCAGTTACTCGTACGGTGGAGACACTGAAGCTTTCTTT. It codes for CASSYSYGGDTEAFF.

The genes are TRBV18 and TRBJ2-3, with 11 bases that match TRBD2. V shed 3 bases and J 5 bases; nucleotides not matched to a gene: 13. The CDR3 totals 18 residues. Germline assignment: CDR1 KGHSH and CDR2 LQKENI. DNA of the CDR3: TGTGCCAGCTCACCGCGACCTAATAGCGGGAGGGCCGGAGATACGCAGTATTTT. Translating it yields CASSPRPNSGRAGDTQYF.

V gene TRBV6-5 combines with J gene TRBJ2-7; a possible D gene is TRBD1 (5 bases). Trimming left V 6 bases short and J 4 bases short, with 10 bases between. Germline V CDR1 and CDR2: MNHEY, SVGAGI. This CDR3 contains 12 residues. CDR3 protein: CASSPQGYEQYF. The DNA of the CDR3 is TGTGCCAGCAGCCCGCAGGGATACGAGCAGTACTTC.

CDR3 coding DNA: TGCGCCAGCAGTGCGGGGGGGAATGAAAAACTGTTTTTT. Its translation: CASSAGGNEKLFF. The chain recombines TRBV5-1 with TRBJ1-4, with TRBD1 as a possible D gene (5 bases). CDR1 SGHRS and CDR2 YFSETQ come from the germline V gene. V gave up 5 bases and J gave up 5 bases, with 10 bases separating them. This CDR3 comprises 13 residues.

The chain joins TRBV27 to TRBJ2-7; 7 nucleotides agree with TRBD2. Germline CDR1 reads MNHEY; CDR2 reads SMNVEV (reference sequence). The CDR3 sequence is 14 residues long. Trimming cost V 2 bases and J 0 bases; bases outside gene matches: 1. The CDR3 nucleotides are TGTGCCAGCAGTTTAGCTAGCGGCTCCTACGAGCAGTACTTC. Protein sequence: CASSLASGSYEQYF.

This sequence joins TRBV5-4 and TRBJ1-1, with D tentatively TRBD1 (5 bases). The CDR3 sequence is 14 residues long. Deletions cut 2 bases from V and 3 bases from J, with 11 bases between. The germline CDR1 and CDR2 sequences are SGHNT and YYREEE (reference sequence). The CDR3 DNA sequence: TGTGCCAGCAGCTTTGGGACTCGGGACACTGAAGCTTTCTTT. It is translated as CASSFGTRDTEAFF.

Written as DNA, the CDR3 is TGTGCCAGCAGCCCCGGGAATTATCTCTTCTTC. Its protein product is CASSPGNYLFF. The chain carries TRBV14 and TRBJ2-1; TRBD2 might be the D (5 bases). Germline assignment: CDR1 SGHDN and CDR2 FVKESK. The CDR3 runs to 11 residues. V was shortened by 4 bases and J by 16 bases, with 14 bases between the two germline ends.

CDR3 amino acids: CASSVDLGTGNYGYTF. The DNA for the CDR3 is TGTGCCAGCAGCGTAGACTTGGGGACAGGGAACTATGGCTACACCTTC. V and J are TRBV9 and TRBJ1-2; 9 bases align to TRBD1. This CDR3 is built from 16 residues. Trimming cost V 0 bases and J 2 bases; bases outside gene matches: 5. CDR1 and CDR2 from the germline V gene are SGDLS and YYNGEE.

This rearrangement joins TRBV28 to TRBJ2-3; 8 bases are a match to TRBD2. There are 15 residues in the CDR3. V was clipped by 6 bases and J by 4 bases; unmatched bases: 9. Germline CDR1 is MDHEN and CDR2 is SYDVKM. CDR3 DNA: TGTGCCAGCAGCGGGAGGGCCCATTTTCCAGATACGCAGTATTTT. Residues: CASSGRAHFPDTQYF.

The V and J genes are TRBV18 and TRBJ2-5, with 7 positions matching TRBD1. Germline CDR1 and CDR2: KGHSH and LQKENI. This CDR3 spans 14 amino acids. Trimming took 3 bases from V and 5 from J; bases not matched to a gene: 6. The CDR3 loop reads CASSPDRVGETQYF. CDR3 nucleotides: TGTGCCAGCTCACCCGACAGGGTGGGGGAGACCCAGTACTTC.

This chain joins TRBV7-8 and TRBJ2-5; TRBD1 is a possible D gene (7 bases). V was shortened by 3 bases and J by 3 bases, with 14 bases between the two germline ends. The germline gives CDR1 SGHVS, CDR2 FQNEAQ. This CDR3 is built from 15 residues. The DNA of the CDR3 is TGTGCCAGCAGCTTGCGGGACAGCCCGGAAGAGACCCAGTACTTC. It encodes CASSLRDSPEETQYF.

This chain connects TRBV7-3 to TRBJ2-5, with D tentatively TRBD1 (5 bases). CDR1 is SGHTA, CDR2 FQGTGA, per germline. Trimming took 5 bases from V and 3 from J, leaving 19 bases between them. The CDR3 consists of 16 residues. In DNA, the CDR3 is TGTGCCAGCAGCCCTAATGCCCCAGGACAAGAAGAGACCCAGTACTTC. This gives the protein CASSPNAPGQEETQYF.

J is TRBJ1-1 and V is TRBV10-2; D gene unclear. The CDR3 is 14 amino acids. Germline V lookup: CDR1 WSHSY, CDR2 SAAADI. Trimming cost V 5 bases and J 8 bases, with 18 bases left between them. The CDR3 here is CASSQTRWASEAFF. DNA of the CDR3: TGCGCCAGCAGTCAAACCCGATGGGCCTCGGAAGCTTTCTTT.

The V and J genes are TRBV18 and TRBJ1-1; 7 bases fit TRBD1. This CDR3 is built from 16 residues. Germline V gene data show CDR1 as KGHSH and CDR2 as LQKENI. The junction had 7 bases not matched to a gene; V was cut back by 3 bases and J by 0 bases. The CDR3 reads CASSPLRDSLNTEAFF. DNA of the CDR3: TGTGCCAGCTCACCTTTGAGGGACAGCCTGAACACTGAAGCTTTCTTT.

This chain uses TRBV5-4 with TRBJ2-3, with D perhaps matching TRBD1 (6 bases). Germline CDR1 and CDR2: SGHNT and YYREEE (reference sequence). The CDR3 is 15 amino acids. V was trimmed by 2 bases and J by 11 bases, leaving 21 bases between them. The CDR3 here is CASSFDRNPPFRQYF. CDR3 DNA sequence: TGTGCCAGCAGCTTTGACAGGAACCCCCCTTTCAGGCAGTATTTT. Full variable domain (missing parts from reference TRBV5-4 and TRBJ2-3): ETGVTQSPTHLIKTRGQQVTLRCSSQSGHNTVSWYQQALGQGPQFIFQYYREEENGRGNFPPRFSGLQFPNYSSELNVNALELDDSALYLCASSFDRNPPFRQYFGPGTRLTVL.

J is TRBJ2-1 and V is TRBV5-1, with D uncertain. V lost 1 base to trimming and J lost 8 bases, with 4 bases between them. This CDR3 has 11 residues. Germline-derived CDR1 and CDR2 are SGHRS and YFSETQ. CDR3: CASSLLDEQFF. CDR3 in DNA: TGCGCCAGCAGCTTGCTCGATGAGCAGTTCTTC. Full variable domain (outside the CDR3, taken from reference TRBV5-1 and TRBJ2-1): KAGVTQTPRYLIKTRGQQVTLSCSPISGHRSVSWYQQTPGQGLQFLFEYFSETQRNKGNFPGRFSGRQFSNSRSEMNVSTLELGDSALYLCASSLLDEQFFGPGTRLTVL.